This TCR beta chain was obtained from a study of long-term antiretroviral therapy in people with HIV. The table lists this clone with a few counts. Trimming shortened V by 3 bases and J by 2 bases, and 14 bases separated the two germline ends. Germline CDR1 is MNHNY and CDR2 is SVGAGI (reference sequence). This CDR3 has 16 amino acids. Runs used v3.0 of the immunoSEQ assay and were done at survey level. Repertoires were generated with immunoSEQ multiplex PCR, while TCRdb's copy carries only in-frame clones and drops some. The data contain 20,000 to 25,000 clones, about 85% of them seen just once; the ten biggest clones take up 12%.

Here the sequenced sample was unsorted PBMCs, taken 1.6 years after starting antiretroviral therapy. This chain uses TRBV6-6 with TRBJ1-5, with D possibly being TRBD1 (5 bases). This TCR was recovered from a man aged 35 to 55 with HIV. CDR3 sequence reads: CASSYLNRDGNQPQHF. The CDR3 DNA reads as TGTGCCAGCAGTTATCTCAACCGGGACGGCAATCAGCCCCAGCATTTT.